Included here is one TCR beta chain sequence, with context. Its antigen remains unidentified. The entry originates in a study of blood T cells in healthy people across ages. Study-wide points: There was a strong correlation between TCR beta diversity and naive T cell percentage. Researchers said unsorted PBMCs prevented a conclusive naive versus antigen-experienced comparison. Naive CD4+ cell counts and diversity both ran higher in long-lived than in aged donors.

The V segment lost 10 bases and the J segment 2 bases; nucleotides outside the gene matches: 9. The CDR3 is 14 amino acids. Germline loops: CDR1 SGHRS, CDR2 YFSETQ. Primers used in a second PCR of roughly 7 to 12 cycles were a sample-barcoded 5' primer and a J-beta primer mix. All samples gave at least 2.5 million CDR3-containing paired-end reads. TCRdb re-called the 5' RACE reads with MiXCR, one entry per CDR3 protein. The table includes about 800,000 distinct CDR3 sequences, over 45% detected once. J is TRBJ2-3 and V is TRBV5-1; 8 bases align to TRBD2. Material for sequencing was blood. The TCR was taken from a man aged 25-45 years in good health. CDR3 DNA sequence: TGCGCCGGACGACTAGCGCCTGTCACAGATACGCAGTATTTT. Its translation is CAGRLAPVTDTQYF.